Below, one T cell receptor (beta chain) is given with its context. Its antigen remains unknown. The sample comes from a study of T cell responses to AZD1222 COVID-19 vaccine. The repertoire was sequenced with immunoSEQ multiplex PCR; TCRdb's copy has only in-frame clones and lacks some. The repertoire holds under 150,000 clones, more than 75% seen once, with 7.5% in the top ten. Overall study findings and caveats: The study found vaccine-associated CD4 TCRs spanning spike, dominant at 160-218 and 743-854. Two AZD1222 doses significantly raised spike-specific TCR breadth and depth over controls. Baseline seropositives among AZD1222 recipients totaled only five or six. Possibly, clonal diversity was underestimated; donors were largely white British and included more females.

This CDR3 has 16 amino acids. The germline V gene encodes CDR1 MNHEY and CDR2 SMNVEV (reference sequence). With 2 bases removed from V and 7 bases from J, the gap between germline ends came to 18 bases. This chain connects TRBV27 to TRBJ2-1; a weak D match, TRBD1 (7 bases). The sequence was collected from an adult in good health. Sequenced material: peripheral blood, taken on day 0 of AZD1222 vaccination. CDR3 coding DNA: TGTGCCAGCAGTTTAGTGCGGATCCAGGGGGGTAATGAGCAGTTCTTC. Translated, it gives CASSLVRIQGGNEQFF.